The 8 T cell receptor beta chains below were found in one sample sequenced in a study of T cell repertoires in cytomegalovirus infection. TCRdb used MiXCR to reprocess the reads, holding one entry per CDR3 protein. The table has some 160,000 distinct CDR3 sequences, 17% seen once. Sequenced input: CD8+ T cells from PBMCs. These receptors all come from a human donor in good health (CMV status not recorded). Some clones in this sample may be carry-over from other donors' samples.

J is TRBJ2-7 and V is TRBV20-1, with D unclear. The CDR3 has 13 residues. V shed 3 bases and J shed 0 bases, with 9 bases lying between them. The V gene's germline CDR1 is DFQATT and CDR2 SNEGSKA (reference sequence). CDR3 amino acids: CSASPAYSYEQYF. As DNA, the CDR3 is TGCAGTGCTAGCCCGGCGTACTCCTACGAGCAGTACTTC.

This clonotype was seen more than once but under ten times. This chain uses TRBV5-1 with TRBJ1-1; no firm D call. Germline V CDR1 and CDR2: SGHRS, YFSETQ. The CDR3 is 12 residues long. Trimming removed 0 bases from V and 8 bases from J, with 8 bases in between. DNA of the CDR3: TGCGCCAGCAGCTTGGGAGACCCAGAAGCTTTCTTT. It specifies CASSLGDPEAFF.

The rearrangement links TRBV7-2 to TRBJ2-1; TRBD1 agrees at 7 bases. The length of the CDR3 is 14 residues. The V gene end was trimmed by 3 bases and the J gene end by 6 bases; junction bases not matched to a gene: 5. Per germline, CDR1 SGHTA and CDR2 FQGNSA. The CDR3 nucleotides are TGTGCCAGCAGCTTCTGGACAGGCCCCAATGAGCAGTTCTTC. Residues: CASSFWTGPNEQFF.

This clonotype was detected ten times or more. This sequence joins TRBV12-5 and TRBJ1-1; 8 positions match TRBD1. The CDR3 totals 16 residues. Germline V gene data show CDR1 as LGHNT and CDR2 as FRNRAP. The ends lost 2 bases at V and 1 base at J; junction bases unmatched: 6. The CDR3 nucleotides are TGTGCTAGTGGTTTGCTCCGGGACAGGTGGAACACTGAAGCTTTCTTT. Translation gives CASGLLRDRWNTEAFF. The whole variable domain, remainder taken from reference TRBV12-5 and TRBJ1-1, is DARVTQTPRHKVTEMGQEVTMRCQPILGHNTVFWYRQTMMQGLELLAYFRNRAPLDDSGMPKDRFSAEMPDATLATLKIQPSEPRDSAVYFCASGLLRDRWNTEAFFGQGTRLTVV.

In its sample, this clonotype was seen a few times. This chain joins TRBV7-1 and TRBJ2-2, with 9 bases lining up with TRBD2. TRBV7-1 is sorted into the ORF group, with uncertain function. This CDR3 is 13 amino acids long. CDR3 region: CAKAGGPTGELFF. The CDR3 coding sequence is TGTGCGAAAGCGGGAGGCCCCACCGGGGAGCTGTTTTTT.

CDR3 coding DNA: TGTGCCAGCAGCCCCAGCGGGAGGGGGCAGACCCAGTACTTC. Protein: CASSPSGRGQTQYF. The rearrangement links TRBV9 to TRBJ2-5; 10 bases agree with TRBD2. V was clipped by 4 bases and J by 6 bases; unmatched bases: 6. Germline assignment: CDR1 SGDLS and CDR2 YYNGEE. The CDR3 covers 14 residues.

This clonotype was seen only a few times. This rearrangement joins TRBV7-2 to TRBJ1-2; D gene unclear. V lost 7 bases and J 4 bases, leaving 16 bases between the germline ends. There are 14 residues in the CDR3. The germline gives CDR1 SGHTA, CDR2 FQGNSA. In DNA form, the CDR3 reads TGTGCCAGCACCCCCCCGAGGAGTACCTATGGCTACACCTTC. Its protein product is CASTPPRSTYGYTF.

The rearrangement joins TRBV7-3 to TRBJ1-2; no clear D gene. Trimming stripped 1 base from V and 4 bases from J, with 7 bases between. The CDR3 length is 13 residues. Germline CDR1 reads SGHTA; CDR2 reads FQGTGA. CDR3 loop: CASSLSSTYGYTF. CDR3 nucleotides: TGTGCCAGCAGCTTAAGCTCCACCTATGGCTACACCTTC.